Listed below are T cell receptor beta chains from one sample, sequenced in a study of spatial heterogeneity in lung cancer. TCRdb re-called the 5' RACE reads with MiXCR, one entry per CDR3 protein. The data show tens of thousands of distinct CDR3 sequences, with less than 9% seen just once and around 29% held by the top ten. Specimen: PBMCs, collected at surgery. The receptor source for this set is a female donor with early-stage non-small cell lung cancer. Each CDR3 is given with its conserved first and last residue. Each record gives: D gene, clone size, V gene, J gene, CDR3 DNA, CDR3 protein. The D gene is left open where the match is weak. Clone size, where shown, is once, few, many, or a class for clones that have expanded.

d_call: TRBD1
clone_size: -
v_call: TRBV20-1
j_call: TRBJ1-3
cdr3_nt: TGCAGTGCTAGAGCCTCGGACAGGGGGACTGGAAACACCCTATATTTT
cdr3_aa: CSARASDRGTGNTLYF

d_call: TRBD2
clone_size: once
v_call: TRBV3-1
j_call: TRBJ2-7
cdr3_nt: TGTGCCAGCAGCCAGTTAGCGGGACCCTCCTACGAGCAGTACTTC
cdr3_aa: CASSQLAGPSYEQYF

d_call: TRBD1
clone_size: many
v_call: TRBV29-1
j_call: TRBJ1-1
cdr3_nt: TGCAGCGTTGAGGACAGGTTGGGCACTGAAGCTTTCTTT
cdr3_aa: CSVEDRLGTEAFF

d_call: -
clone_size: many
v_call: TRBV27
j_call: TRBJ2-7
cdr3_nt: TGTGCCAGCAGTTCCCGACACTCCTACGAGCAGTACTTC
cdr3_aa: CASSSRHSYEQYF

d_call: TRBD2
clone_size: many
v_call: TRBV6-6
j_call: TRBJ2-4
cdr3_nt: TGTGCCAGCAGTGGAGGAGGTAGCGGGAGGTTGGACATTCAGTACTTC
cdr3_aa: CASSGGGSGRLDIQYF

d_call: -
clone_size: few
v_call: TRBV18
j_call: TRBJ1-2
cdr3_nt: TGTGCCAGCTCACCCGAGAGCGTCTATGGCTACACCTTC
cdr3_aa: CASSPESVYGYTF

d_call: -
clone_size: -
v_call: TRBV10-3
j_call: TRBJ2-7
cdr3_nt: TGTGCCATCGGACTGTATAACTACGAGCAGTACTTC
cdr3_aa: CAIGLYNYEQYF

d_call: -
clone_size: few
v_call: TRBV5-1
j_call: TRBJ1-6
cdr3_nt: TGCGCCAGCAGCTTGGTACAGGGAGATTCACCCCTCCACTTT
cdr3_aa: CASSLVQGDSPLHF

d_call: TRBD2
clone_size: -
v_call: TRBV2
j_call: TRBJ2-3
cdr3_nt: TGTGCCAGCAGTCCCCGGACTAGCGGTGATACGCAGTATTTT
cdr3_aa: CASSPRTSGDTQYF

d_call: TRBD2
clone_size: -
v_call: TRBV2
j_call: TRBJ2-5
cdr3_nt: TGTGCCAGCAAACCCGGGAGGTCCCAGTACTTC
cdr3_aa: CASKPGRSQYF

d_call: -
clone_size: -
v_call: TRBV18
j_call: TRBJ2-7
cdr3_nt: TGTGCCAGCTCACCTATAGGGGACACCCCCGCCTACGAGCAGTACTTC
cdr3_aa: CASSPIGDTPAYEQYF

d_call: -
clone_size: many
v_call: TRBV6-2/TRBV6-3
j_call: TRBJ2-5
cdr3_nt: TGTGCCAGCAGTTACGGTGGCTTAGCGGAAGAGACCCAGTACTTC
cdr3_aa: CASSYGGLAEETQYF

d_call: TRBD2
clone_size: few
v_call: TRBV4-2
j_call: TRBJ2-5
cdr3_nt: TGTGCCAGCAGCCAGGGACCTCGCGGGGGTTCCCAAGAGACCCAGTACTTC
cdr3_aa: CASSQGPRGGSQETQYF

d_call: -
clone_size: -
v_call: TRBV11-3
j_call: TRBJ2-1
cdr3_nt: TGTGCCAGCAGTCAGGGGGGGGCAGGTCTACTTTCTGAGCAGTTCTTC
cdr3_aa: CASSQGGAGLLSEQFF

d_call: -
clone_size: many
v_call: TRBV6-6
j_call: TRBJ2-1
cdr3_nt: TGTGCCAGCAGTCTGCAGGTCGTCGGTGAGCAGTTCTTC
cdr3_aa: CASSLQVVGEQFF

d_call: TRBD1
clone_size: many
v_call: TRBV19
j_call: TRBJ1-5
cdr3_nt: TGTGCCAGTAGTACGACAGGGAACAATCAGCCCCAGCATTTT
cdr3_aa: CASSTTGNNQPQHF

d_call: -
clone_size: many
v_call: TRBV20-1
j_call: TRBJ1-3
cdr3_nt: TGCAGTGCTAGAACCCAAGGGGCAGGCTCGATCTCTGGAAACACCATATATTTT
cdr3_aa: CSARTQGAGSISGNTIYF

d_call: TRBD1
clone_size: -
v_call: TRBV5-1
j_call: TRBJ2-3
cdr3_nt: TGCGCCAGCTCCCGGGACAGGGGGCAAGATACGCAGTATTTT
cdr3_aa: CASSRDRGQDTQYF

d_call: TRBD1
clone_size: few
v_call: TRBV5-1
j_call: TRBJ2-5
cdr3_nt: TGCGCCAGCAGCTGGGGGACAGGGGAAGAGACCCAGTACTTC
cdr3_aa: CASSWGTGEETQYF

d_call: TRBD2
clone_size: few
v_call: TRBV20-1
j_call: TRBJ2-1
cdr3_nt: TGCAGTGCCTCGGGACTAGCGGGAGTACCCAGACCAGGGAATGAGCAGTTCTTC
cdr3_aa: CSASGLAGVPRPGNEQFF

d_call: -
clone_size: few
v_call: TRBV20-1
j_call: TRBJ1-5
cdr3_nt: TGCAGTGCTACTCCCGACATCTATCAGCCCCAGCATTTT
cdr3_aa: CSATPDIYQPQHF

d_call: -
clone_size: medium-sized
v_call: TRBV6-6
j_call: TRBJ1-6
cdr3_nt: TGTGCCAGCAGTTACCAGGGGTTGAATAATTCACCCCTCCACTTT
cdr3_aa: CASSYQGLNNSPLHF

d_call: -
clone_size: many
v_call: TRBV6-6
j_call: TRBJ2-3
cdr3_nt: TGTGCCAGCAGTTACGGAGATACGCAGTATTTT
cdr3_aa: CASSYGDTQYF

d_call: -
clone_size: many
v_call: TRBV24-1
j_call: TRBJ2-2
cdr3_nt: TGTGCCACCAGTGATGACAGCTCGAACACCGGGGAGCTGTTTTTT
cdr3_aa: CATSDDSSNTGELFF

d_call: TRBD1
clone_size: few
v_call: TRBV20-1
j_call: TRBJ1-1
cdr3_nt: TGCAGTGCTAGAGAGGGACAGGGGGGCGCTGAAGCTTTCTTT
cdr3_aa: CSAREGQGGAEAFF

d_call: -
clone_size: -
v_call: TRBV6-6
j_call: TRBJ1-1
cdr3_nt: TGTGCCAGCAGTTACTCTCCCAGGCTCCAAACTGAAGCTTTCTTT
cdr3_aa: CASSYSPRLQTEAFF

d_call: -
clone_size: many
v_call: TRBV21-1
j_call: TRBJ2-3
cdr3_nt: TGTGCCAGCAGCAAAATCCTAGCGCTGAGCACAGATACGCAGTATTTT
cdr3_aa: CASSKILALSTDTQYF

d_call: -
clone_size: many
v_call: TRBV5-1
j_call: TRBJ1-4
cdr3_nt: TGCGCCAGCAGCCCCGAAGTTCGGGGCCCTAATGAAAAACTGTTTTTT
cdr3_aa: CASSPEVRGPNEKLFF

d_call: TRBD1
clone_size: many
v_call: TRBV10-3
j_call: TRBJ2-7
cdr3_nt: TGTGCCATCAGTGAACTGGGACAGGGGGTTGGGGAGCAGTACTTC
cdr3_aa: CAISELGQGVGEQYF

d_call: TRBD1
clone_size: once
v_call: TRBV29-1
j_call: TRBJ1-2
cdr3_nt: TGCAGCGTTGTAGCCCCGGGACAGGGGGGTGGTGGCTATGGCTACACCTTC
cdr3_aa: CSVVAPGQGGGGYGYTF

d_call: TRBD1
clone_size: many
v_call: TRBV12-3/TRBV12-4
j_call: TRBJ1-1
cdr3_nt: TGTGCCAGCAGTCCTTTACCCCGACAGGGGGACACTGAAGCTTTCTTT
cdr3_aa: CASSPLPRQGDTEAFF

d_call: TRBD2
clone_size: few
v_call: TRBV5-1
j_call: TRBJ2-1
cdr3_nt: TGCGCCAGCAGCGTCCGCCCGATAGCGGGAATATACAATGAGCAGTTCTTC
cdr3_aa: CASSVRPIAGIYNEQFF

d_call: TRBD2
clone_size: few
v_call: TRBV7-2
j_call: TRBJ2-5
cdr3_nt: TGTGCCAGCAGCATGATAGCGGGAGTCGAGACCCAGTACTTC
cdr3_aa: CASSMIAGVETQYF

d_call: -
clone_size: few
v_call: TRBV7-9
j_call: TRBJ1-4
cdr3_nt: TGTGCCAGCAGCTTAACGGGAGGGGGTGATGAAAAACTGTTTTTT
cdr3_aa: CASSLTGGGDEKLFF

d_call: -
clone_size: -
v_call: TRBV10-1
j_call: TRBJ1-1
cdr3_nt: TGCGCCAGCAGTGAGTCCCTGACTTTAGGGTCAGGGAACACTGAAGCTTTCTTT
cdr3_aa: CASSESLTLGSGNTEAFF

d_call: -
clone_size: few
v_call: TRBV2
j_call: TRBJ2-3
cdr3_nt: TGTGCCAGCAGTGAAGCGCTAGGACGTACTAGCACAGATACGCAGTATTTT
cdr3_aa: CASSEALGRTSTDTQYF

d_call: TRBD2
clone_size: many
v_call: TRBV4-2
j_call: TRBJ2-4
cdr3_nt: TGTGCCAGCAGCCAAGAAATCTCTAGCGGGGGTGTTTTAGCCAAAAACATTCAGTACTTC
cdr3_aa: CASSQEISSGGVLAKNIQYF

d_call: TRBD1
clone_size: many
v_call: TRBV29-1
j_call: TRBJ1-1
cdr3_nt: TGCAGCGTGTTGACAGGGAGGGACACTGAAGCTTTCTTT
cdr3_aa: CSVLTGRDTEAFF

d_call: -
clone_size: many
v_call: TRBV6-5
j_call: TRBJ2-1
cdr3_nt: TGTGCCAGCAGTGCAACCGGGGGCACCCAGTTCTTC
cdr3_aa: CASSATGGTQFF

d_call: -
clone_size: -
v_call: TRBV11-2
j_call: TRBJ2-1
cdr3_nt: TGTGCCAGCAGCTTACAGGGTGAGCAGTTCTTC
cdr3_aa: CASSLQGEQFF

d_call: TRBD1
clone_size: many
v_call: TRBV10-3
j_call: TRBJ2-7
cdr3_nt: TGTGCCACCGCCGGGACAGGGTCCTACGAGCAGTACTTC
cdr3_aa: CATAGTGSYEQYF

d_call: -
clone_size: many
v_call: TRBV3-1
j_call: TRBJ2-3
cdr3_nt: TGTGCCAGCAGCTCGCTGCCCTGTTGGGGCACAGATACGCAGTATTTT
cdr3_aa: CASSSLPCWGTDTQYF

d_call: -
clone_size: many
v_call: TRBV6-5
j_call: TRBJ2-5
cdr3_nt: TGTGCCAGCAGTTCCCCCCAAGAGACCCAGTACTTC
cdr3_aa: CASSSPQETQYF

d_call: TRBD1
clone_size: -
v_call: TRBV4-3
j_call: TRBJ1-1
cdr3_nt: TGCGCCAGCAGCCAAGATATAAGGACAGGGGGCGATAGGAACACTGAAGCTTTCTTT
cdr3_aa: CASSQDIRTGGDRNTEAFF

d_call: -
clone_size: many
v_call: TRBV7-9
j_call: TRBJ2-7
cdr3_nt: TGTGCCAGCAGCCCCCCAGGTCACTCGGCGGGGGAGCAGTACTTC
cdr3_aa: CASSPPGHSAGEQYF